Shown below are 10 T cell receptor beta chains from a single sample sequenced in a study of CD8 T cells in ankylosing spondylitis. Study-level points and caveats: One TCR beta motif, made up of roughly 8 highly homologous variants, appeared characteristic of ankylosing spondylitis blood.

TCRdb analysed the 5' RACE reads with MiXCR anew, one entry per CDR3 protein. The data hold around 540,000 distinct CDR3 sequences, with about an eighth observed a single time. No cognate antigen is known for these TCRs. The sample taken for sequencing was blood, either unsorted or a sorted T cell fraction (not recorded which). These receptor sequences come from a male donor with ankylosing spondylitis.

There are a few counts of this clonotype. The rearrangement joins TRBV5-1 to TRBJ2-5; 7 positions agree with TRBD2. The CDR3 sequence is 15 residues long. Trimming took 0 bases from V and 5 from J; bases not matched to a gene: 7. The germline CDR1 and CDR2 sequences are SGHRS and YFSETQ. DNA of the CDR3: TGCGCCAGCAGCTTGGCGCTTGGAGCGGGGGAGACCCAGTACTTC. Translating it yields CASSLALGAGETQYF. Based on the CDR3 plus reference TRBV5-1 and TRBJ2-5, the full variable domain is KAGVTQTPRYLIKTRGQQVTLSCSPISGHRSVSWYQQTPGQGLQFLFEYFSETQRNKGNFPGRFSGRQFSNSRSEMNVSTLELGDSALYLCASSLALGAGETQYFGPGTRLLVL.

There are many counts of this clonotype. V gene TRBV4-1 combines with J gene TRBJ1-1; D may be TRBD1 (5 bases). The CDR3 contains 16 residues. The germline CDR1 and CDR2 sequences are MGHRA and YSYEKL. Trimming cost V 1 base and J 0 bases, with 12 bases left between them. The CDR3 region is CASSQGRAGLNTEAFF. The DNA of the CDR3 is TGCGCCAGCAGCCAAGGAAGGGCAGGGTTGAACACTGAAGCTTTCTTT.

This clonotype appeared a single time. J is TRBJ2-7 and V is TRBV5-1, with 7 positions matching TRBD2. This CDR3 comprises 16 residues. J was trimmed by 4 bases and V by 0 bases; bases with no gene match: 10. The germline CDR1 and CDR2 sequences are SGHRS and YFSETQ. The CDR3 protein is CASSLEVGGPLYEQYF. The CDR3 coding sequence is TGCGCCAGCAGCTTGGAAGTGGGAGGGCCGCTGTACGAGCAGTACTTC.

This clonotype was detected ten times or more. The chain employs TRBV20-1 and TRBJ2-7; no firm D call. Germline V lookup: CDR1 DFQATT, CDR2 SNEGSKA (reference sequence). The CDR3 runs to 14 residues. Trimming stripped 0 bases from V and 2 bases from J, with 11 bases between. The DNA of the CDR3 is TGCAGTGCTAGAGATTCTAGGAGTACCTACGAGCAGTACTTC. Translation gives CSARDSRSTYEQYF.

This clonotype was seen many times. The rearrangement links TRBV3-1 to TRBJ1-3, with D possibly matching TRBD1 (5 bases). The germline CDR1 and CDR2 sequences are LGHDT and YNNKEL (reference sequence). The germline V and J ends were trimmed by 4 bases and 1 base, with 8 bases remaining between them. The CDR3 spans 14 residues. The CDR3 reads CASSLQGSGNTIYF. CDR3 DNA sequence: TGTGCCAGCAGCCTCCAGGGATCTGGAAACACCATATATTTT.

This clonotype has only a few counts. The chain is built from TRBV7-8 and TRBJ1-3; possible D gene TRBD1, 5 bases. Germline V gene sequence: CDR1 SGHVS, CDR2 FQNEAQ. The ends were cut back, 5 bases at V and 0 bases at J, with 14 bases in the middle. This CDR3 comprises 16 residues. The DNA for the CDR3 is TGTGCCAGCAGCCCGGGACGGACTAGCTCTGGAAACACCATATATTTT. It specifies CASSPGRTSSGNTIYF.

CDR3 amino acids: CSASGGRDPFANTGELFF. CDR3 nucleotides: TGCAGTGCTTCAGGGGGGAGGGACCCGTTCGCGAACACCGGGGAGCTGTTTTTT. The gene calls are TRBV20-1 and TRBJ2-2, with D tentatively TRBD1 or TRBD2 (7 bases each). CDR3 size: 18 residues. Germline V gene lookup returns CDR1 DFQATT and CDR2 SNEGSKA (reference sequence). Between the trimmed V and J ends, which lost 5 bases and 0 bases, there was a span of 22 bases.

J is TRBJ2-7 and V is TRBV2; D is unclear. CDR1 is SNHLY and CDR2 is FYNNEI in the germline V gene. Trimming removed 4 bases at V and 2 bases at J, with 9 bases between. The CDR3 sequence is 13 residues long. In DNA form, the CDR3 reads TGTGCCAGCAGTGGGTTAGGTCCCTACGAGCAGTACTTC. The encoded protein is CASSGLGPYEQYF.

This clonotype occurred a few times. The CDR3 nucleotides read TGTGCCATCGGGGACAGGGCCTCTAATGAAAAACTGTTTTTT. It codes for CAIGDRASNEKLFF. The J gene is TRBJ1-4, the V gene TRBV10-3; 9 bases align to TRBD1. With V trimmed by 8 bases and J by 3 bases, 4 bases remained unmatched. The CDR3 covers 14 residues. Germline values: CDR1 ENHRY, CDR2 SYGVKD.

Only a few counts were recorded for this clonotype. J is TRBJ2-1 and V is TRBV10-3; a weak D match, TRBD1 (6 bases). From germline, CDR1 is ENHRY and CDR2 SYGVKD. V was pared by 7 bases and J by 0 bases, with 10 bases between. The CDR3 spans 14 residues. The CDR3 loop is CAITRDNSYNEQFF. CDR3 nucleotide sequence: TGTGCCATCACTCGGGACAACTCCTACAATGAGCAGTTCTTC.